This entry describes one TCR beta chain. As yet, its antigen is unknown. This entry comes from a study of cytomegalovirus exposure and HLA in healthy donors. PCR involved 60 Vbeta and 13 Jbeta primers. Some clones are missing from TCRdb's copy, which holds only in-frame ones; the method was immunoSEQ multiplex PCR. The sample consists of 120,000 to 150,000 clones, 70% to 80% of them appearing once. CDR1 is SGHVS and CDR2 is FQNEAQ in the germline V gene. The CDR3 has 13 amino acids. V shed 5 bases and J shed 3 bases, with 11 bases lying between them. Study-wide findings and caveats: What was likely a sequencing artifact was a cluster of highly shared sequence variants. Presence/absence analyses took donor sequencing depth as roughly uniform. Analysis performed later found around 15,000 TCR beta sequences associated with HLA alleles at 0.05 false discovery rate.

Input material: PBMCs. V is TRBV7-8 and J is TRBJ2-7; the D gene is possibly TRBD1 (6 bases). This clonotype was sampled from a female donor in good health and CMV-seronegative. Here the CDR3 DNA reads TGTGCCAGCAGCACTCGGGACAACTACGAGCAGTACTTC. This translates into CASSTRDNYEQYF.